The clone carrying this T cell receptor (beta chain) has just a few counts. These data originate in a study of OX40 agonist ivuxolimab in advanced cancers. Here immunoSEQ multiplex PCR was the method, and the copy in TCRdb shows in-frame clones only, minus some. The sample has fewer than 55,000 clones, roughly 83% seen once. CDR3 length: 15 residues. From germline, CDR1 is LGHNA and CDR2 YNFKEQ. V lost 2 bases, J lost 4 bases, and 9 bases lay in between. Sequencing used CD4+ or CD8+ T cells sorted from blood, obtained in a trial of the OX40 agonist ivuxolimab. This TCR was recovered from an adult with an advanced solid tumor such as melanoma, head and neck, liver or kidney cancer. The chain is built from TRBV4-2 and TRBJ2-6; D unresolved. The DNA of the CDR3 is TGTGCCAGCAGCCAAAAGGCGGAGGGGGCCAACGTCCTGACTTTC. Translated: CASSQKAEGANVLTF.